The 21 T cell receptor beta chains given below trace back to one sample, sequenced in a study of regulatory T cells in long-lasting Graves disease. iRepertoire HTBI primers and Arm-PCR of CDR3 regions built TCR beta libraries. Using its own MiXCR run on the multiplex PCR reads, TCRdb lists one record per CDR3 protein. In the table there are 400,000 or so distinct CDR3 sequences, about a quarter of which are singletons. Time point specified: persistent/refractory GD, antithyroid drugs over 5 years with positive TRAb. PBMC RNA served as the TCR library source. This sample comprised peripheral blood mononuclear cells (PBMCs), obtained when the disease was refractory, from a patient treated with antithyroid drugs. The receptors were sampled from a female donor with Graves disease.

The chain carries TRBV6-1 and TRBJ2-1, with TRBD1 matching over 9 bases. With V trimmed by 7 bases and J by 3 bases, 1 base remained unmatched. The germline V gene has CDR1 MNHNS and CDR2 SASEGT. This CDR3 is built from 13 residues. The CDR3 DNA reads TGTGCCAGCATGGGACAGGGCTACAATGAGCAGTTCTTC. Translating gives CASMGQGYNEQFF.

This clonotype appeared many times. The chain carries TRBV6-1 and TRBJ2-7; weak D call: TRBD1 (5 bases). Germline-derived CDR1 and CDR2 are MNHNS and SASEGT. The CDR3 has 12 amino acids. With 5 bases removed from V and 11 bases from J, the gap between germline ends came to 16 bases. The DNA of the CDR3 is TGTGCCAGCAGTAAGGGGAAAAGAGAGGAGTACTTC. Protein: CASSKGKREEYF.

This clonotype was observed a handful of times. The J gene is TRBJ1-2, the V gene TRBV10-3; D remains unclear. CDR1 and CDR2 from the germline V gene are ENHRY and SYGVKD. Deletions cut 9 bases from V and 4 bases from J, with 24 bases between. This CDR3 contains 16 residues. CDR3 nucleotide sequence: TGTGCCATTAGCCTGGGGAGGGAAAAGTCTCGCTATGGCTACACCTTC. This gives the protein CAISLGREKSRYGYTF.

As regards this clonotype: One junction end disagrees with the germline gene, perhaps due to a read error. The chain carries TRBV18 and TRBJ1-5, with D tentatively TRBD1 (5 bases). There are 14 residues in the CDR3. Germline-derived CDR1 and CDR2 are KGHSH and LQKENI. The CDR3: CTSSRDPVGQPQHF. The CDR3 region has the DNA TGTACCAGCTCACGGGACCCGGTGGGTCAGCCCCAGCATTTT.

Written as DNA, the CDR3 is TGTGCCAGCATATACAGAGAGAACACTGAAGCTTTCTTT. Protein sequence: CASIYRENTEAFF. The chain is built from TRBV28 and TRBJ1-1; D remains unclear. The CDR3 is made up of 13 amino acids. V was pared by 7 bases and J by 1 base, with 10 bases between. From germline, CDR1 is MDHEN and CDR2 SYDVKM.

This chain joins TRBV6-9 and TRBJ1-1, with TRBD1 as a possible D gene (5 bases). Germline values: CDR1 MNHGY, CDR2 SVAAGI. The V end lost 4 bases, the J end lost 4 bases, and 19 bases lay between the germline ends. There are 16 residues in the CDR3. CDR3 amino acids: CASSSKSVGGSTEAFF. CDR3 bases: TGTGCCAGCAGTTCCAAGAGCGTGGGGGGATCCACTGAAGCTTTCTTT.

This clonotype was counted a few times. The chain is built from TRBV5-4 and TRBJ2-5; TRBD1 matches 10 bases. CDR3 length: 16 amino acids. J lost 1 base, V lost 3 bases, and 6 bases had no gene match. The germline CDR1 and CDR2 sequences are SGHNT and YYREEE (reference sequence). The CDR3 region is CASSSRDRGFQETQYF. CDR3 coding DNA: TGTGCCAGCAGCTCTAGGGACAGGGGATTCCAAGAGACCCAGTACTTC.

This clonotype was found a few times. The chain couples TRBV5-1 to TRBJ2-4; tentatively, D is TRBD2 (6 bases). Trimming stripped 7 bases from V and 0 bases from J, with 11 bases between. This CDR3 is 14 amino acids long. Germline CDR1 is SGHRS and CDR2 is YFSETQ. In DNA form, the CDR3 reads TGCGCCAGCTGCCCGGGACTAGCCAAAAACATTCAGTACTTC. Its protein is CASCPGLAKNIQYF.

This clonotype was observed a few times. The CDR3 DNA sequence: TGTGCCAGCAGCTTCGGCGTTGCTGGTTACAATGAGCAGTTCTTC. This codes for CASSFGVAGYNEQFF. The V call is TRBV7-2, the J call TRBJ2-1; D uncertain. The germline V gene has CDR1 SGHTA and CDR2 FQGNSA. V lost 3 bases, J lost 4 bases, and 13 bases lay in between. The CDR3 has 15 residues.

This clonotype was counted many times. CDR3 residues: CASSLYGTDTNTEAFF. CDR3 sequence (DNA): TGTGCCAGCAGTTTATACGGGACAGACACGAACACTGAAGCTTTCTTT. V and J are TRBV27 and TRBJ1-1; 7 bases match TRBD1. This CDR3 has 16 amino acids. V shed 1 base and J 1 base; nucleotides not matched to a gene: 6. The germline V gene has CDR1 MNHEY and CDR2 SMNVEV (reference sequence).

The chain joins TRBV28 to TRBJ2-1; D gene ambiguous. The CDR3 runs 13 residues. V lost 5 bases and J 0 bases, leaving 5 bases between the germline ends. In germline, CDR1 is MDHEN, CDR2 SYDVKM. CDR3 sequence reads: CASSTLSYNEQFF. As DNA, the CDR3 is TGTGCCAGCAGTACACTCTCCTACAATGAGCAGTTCTTC.

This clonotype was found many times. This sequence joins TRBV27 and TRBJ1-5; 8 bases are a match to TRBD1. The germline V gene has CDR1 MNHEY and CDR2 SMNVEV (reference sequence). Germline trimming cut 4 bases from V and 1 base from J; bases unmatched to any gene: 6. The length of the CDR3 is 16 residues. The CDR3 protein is CASSSRTGRSNQPQHF. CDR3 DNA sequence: TGTGCCAGCAGTTCGCGGACAGGGAGAAGCAATCAGCCCCAGCATTTT.

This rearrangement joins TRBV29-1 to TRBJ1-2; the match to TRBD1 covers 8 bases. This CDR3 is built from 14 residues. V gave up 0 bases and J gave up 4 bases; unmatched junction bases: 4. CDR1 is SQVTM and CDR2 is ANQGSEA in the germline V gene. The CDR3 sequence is CSVEDVDRGYGYTF. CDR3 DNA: TGCAGCGTTGAAGACGTCGACAGGGGCTATGGCTACACCTTC.

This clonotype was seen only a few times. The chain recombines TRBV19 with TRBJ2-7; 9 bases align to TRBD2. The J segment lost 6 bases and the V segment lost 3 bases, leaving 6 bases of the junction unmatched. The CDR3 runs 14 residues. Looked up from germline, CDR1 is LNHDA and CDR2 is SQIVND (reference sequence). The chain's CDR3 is CASSMRGRAPEQYF. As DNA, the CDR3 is TGTGCCAGTAGTATGCGCGGGAGGGCCCCCGAGCAGTACTTC.

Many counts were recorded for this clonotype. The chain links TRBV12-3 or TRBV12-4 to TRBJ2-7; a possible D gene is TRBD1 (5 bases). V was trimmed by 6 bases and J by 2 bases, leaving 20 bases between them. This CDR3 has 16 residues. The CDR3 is CASSLRQVQATYEQYF. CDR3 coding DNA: TGTGCCAGCAGCCTGCGTCAGGTACAGGCTACCTACGAGCAGTACTTC.

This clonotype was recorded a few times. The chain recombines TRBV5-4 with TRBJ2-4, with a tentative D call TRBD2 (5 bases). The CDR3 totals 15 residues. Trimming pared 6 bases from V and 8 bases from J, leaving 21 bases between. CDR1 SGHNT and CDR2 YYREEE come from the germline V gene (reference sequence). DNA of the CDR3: TGTGCCAGCACCCCATTGGGCGTTCCCGGGGACATTCAGTACTTC. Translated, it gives CASTPLGVPGDIQYF.

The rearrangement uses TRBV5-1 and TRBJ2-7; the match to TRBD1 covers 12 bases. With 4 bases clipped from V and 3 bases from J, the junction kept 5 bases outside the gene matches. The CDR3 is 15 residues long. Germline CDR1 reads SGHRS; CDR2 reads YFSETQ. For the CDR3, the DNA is TGCGCCAGCAGCAACGGGACAGGGGGCCTCTACGAGCAGTACTTC. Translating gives CASSNGTGGLYEQYF.

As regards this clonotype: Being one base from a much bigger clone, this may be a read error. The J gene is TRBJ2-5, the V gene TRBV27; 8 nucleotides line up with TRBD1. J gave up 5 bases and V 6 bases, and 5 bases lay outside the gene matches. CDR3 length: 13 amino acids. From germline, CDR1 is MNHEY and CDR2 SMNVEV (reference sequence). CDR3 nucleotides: TGTGCCAGCAGACGGACAGGGTTTGAGACCCAGTACTTC. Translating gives CASRRTGFETQYF.

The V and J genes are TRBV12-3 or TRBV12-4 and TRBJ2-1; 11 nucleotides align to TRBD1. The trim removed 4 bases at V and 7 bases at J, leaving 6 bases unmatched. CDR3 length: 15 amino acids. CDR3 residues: CASSSDRGLGNEQFF. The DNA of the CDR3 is TGTGCCAGCAGTTCGGACAGGGGGCTGGGGAATGAGCAGTTCTTC.

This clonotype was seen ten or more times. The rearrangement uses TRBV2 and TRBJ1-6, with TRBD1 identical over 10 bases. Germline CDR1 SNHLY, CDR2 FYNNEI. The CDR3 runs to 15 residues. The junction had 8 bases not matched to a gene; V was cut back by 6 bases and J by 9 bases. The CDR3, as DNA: TGTGCCAGCAGAACCGGGACAGGGGAGGGTTCACCCCTCCACTTT. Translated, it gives CASRTGTGEGSPLHF.

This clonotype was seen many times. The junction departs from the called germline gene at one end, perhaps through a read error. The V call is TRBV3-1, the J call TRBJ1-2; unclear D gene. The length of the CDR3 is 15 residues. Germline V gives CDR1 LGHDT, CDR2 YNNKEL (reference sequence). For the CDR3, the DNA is TGCGCCAGCAGCCAAGATTTCTTGGCTAGCTATGGCTACACCTTC. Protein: CASSQDFLASYGYTF. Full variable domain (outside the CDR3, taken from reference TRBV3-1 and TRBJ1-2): DTAVSQTPKYLVTQMGNDKSIKCEQNLGHDTMYWYKQDSKKFLKIMFSYNNKELIINETVPNRFSPKSPDKAHLNLHINSLELGDSAVYFCASSQDFLASYGYTFGSGTRLTVV.